The 23 T cell receptor beta chains below come from one sample, sequenced in a study of T-cell memory formation after mild COVID-19. TCRdb fed the 5' RACE reads into MiXCR, producing one record per CDR3 protein. The repertoire holds 30,000 to 45,000 distinct CDR3 sequences, with 10% to 12% as singletons. Material for sequencing was PBMCs or a T cell subset sorted from them (not recorded which). All receptors derive from a man between 18 and 29 years old who had mild COVID-19 (a few samples of this study predate the infection). Cell type and time point are not known.

At least ten counts were recorded for this clonotype. The chain recombines TRBV19 with TRBJ1-2; D call uncertain. The CDR3 totals 14 residues. V was cut by 3 bases and J by 5 bases, with 13 bases left in between. From germline, CDR1 is LNHDA and CDR2 SQIVND (reference sequence). The CDR3 region has the DNA TGTGCCAGTAGTATCGATTGGGCAGAATATGGCTACACCTTC. Translated: CASSIDWAEYGYTF.

This clonotype was found a few times. The chain recombines TRBV20-1 with TRBJ1-4; 8 bases match TRBD1. V gave up 4 bases and J gave up 0 bases; unmatched junction bases: 7. From germline, CDR1 is DFQATT and CDR2 SNEGSKA (reference sequence). CDR3 length: 16 amino acids. The chain's CDR3 is CSANPGQAATNEKLFF. The CDR3 DNA follows: TGCAGTGCTAATCCGGGACAGGCTGCAACTAATGAAAAACTGTTTTTT.

In this sample, this clonotype turned up a few times. V and J are TRBV3-1 and TRBJ2-3, with 8 bases fitting TRBD2. Looked up from germline, CDR1 is LGHDT and CDR2 is YNNKEL (reference sequence). The CDR3 has 16 residues. Losses at the gene ends were 3 bases for V and 3 bases for J; bases not matched to a gene: 8. CDR3 nucleotide sequence: TGTGCCAGCAGCCAGTCAAGCGGGGGAGGTACAGATACGCAGTATTTT. Translating gives CASSQSSGGGTDTQYF.

In this sample, this clonotype turned up many times. The rearrangement uses TRBV11-2 and TRBJ2-2; TRBD2 agrees at 10 bases. Trimming cost V 4 bases and J 4 bases; bases outside gene matches: 9. Germline V lookup: CDR1 SGHAT, CDR2 FQNNGV. The CDR3 length is 17 residues. The CDR3 sequence: CASSSSGTSAGTGELFF. The DNA for the CDR3 is TGTGCCAGCAGCTCCTCCGGGACTAGCGCGGGCACCGGGGAGCTGTTTTTT.

This clonotype was detected a few times. The chain combines TRBV4-1 with TRBJ1-2; D gene ambiguous. The germline V gene has CDR1 MGHRA and CDR2 YSYEKL. This CDR3 comprises 17 residues. The V end lost 0 bases, the J end lost 5 bases, and 19 bases lay between the germline ends. This CDR3 is CASSQEINLAGRYGYTF. CDR3 bases: TGCGCCAGCAGCCAAGAAATCAACTTGGCAGGTCGTTATGGCTACACCTTC.

This clonotype was seen many times. This chain joins TRBV5-1 and TRBJ1-6; TRBD1 might be the D (5 bases). CDR3 length: 15 residues. The germline V gene encodes CDR1 SGHRS and CDR2 YFSETQ. Trimming removed 3 bases at V and 6 bases at J, with 13 bases between. The CDR3 protein is CASSSRRARNSPLHF. The CDR3 region has the DNA TGCGCCAGCAGCTCCCGCAGGGCCCGTAATTCACCCCTCCACTTT.

This clonotype was counted between two and nine times. This chain connects TRBV27 to TRBJ2-3, with a weak D call TRBD2 (7 bases). The CDR3 sequence is 17 residues long. Germline assignment: CDR1 MNHEY and CDR2 SMNVEV (reference sequence). Trimming took off 5 bases at V and 1 base at J, with 19 bases between the two ends. The CDR3 here is CASSLLAGGLGTDTQYF. CDR3 sequence (DNA): TGTGCCAGCAGTCTTCTCGCCGGGGGGCTCGGCACAGATACGCAGTATTTT.

Ten or more counts support this clonotype. The chain employs TRBV6-2 or TRBV6-3 and TRBJ2-6; no firm D call. The CDR3 has 15 residues. CDR1 is MNHEY and CDR2 is SVGEGT in the germline V gene. Deletions cut 8 bases from V and 2 bases from J, with 13 bases between. CDR3 residues: CASGRAWAGANVLTF. The CDR3 DNA sequence: TGTGCCAGCGGCCGCGCGTGGGCTGGGGCCAACGTCCTGACTTTC.

In its sample, this clonotype was seen many times. The chain recombines TRBV20-1 with TRBJ2-3; D is possibly TRBD2 (5 bases). The length of the CDR3 is 13 residues. Germline values: CDR1 DFQATT, CDR2 SNEGSKA (reference sequence). DNA for the CDR3: TGCAGAACAGCGGAACTTTTCACAGATACGCAGTATTTT. Translation: CRTAELFTDTQYF.

This clonotype showed up just a few times. The rearrangement links TRBV19 to TRBJ2-5; perhaps TRBD2 as D (6 bases). This CDR3 is 14 amino acids long. Deletions cut 4 bases from V and 4 bases from J, with 13 bases between. Germline loops: CDR1 LNHDA, CDR2 SQIVND (reference sequence). The CDR3 is CASSSRRASETQYF. The CDR3 bases are TGTGCCAGTAGTAGTCGGAGGGCTTCAGAGACCCAGTACTTC.

Comment on this clonotype: This clone may be a read error of a much larger clone one base away. This rearrangement joins TRBV12-3 or TRBV12-4 to TRBJ1-1; D is perhaps TRBD1 (5 bases). The CDR3 loop spans 13 amino acids. The CDR3 loop is CASSLSRGTGAFF. CDR3 coding DNA: TGTGCCAGCAGTCTTTCTCGGGGCACTGGAGCTTTCTTT.

This clonotype was detected many times. The chain joins TRBV12-3 or TRBV12-4 to TRBJ2-3; possibly TRBD1 or TRBD2 for D (6 bases each). The CDR3 spans 14 residues. The V gene lost 3 bases and the J gene lost 4 bases, with 11 bases spanning the gap. The CDR3 loop is CASSFSGAADTQYF. The CDR3 bases are TGTGCCAGCAGTTTCTCGGGGGCAGCAGATACGCAGTATTTT.

Ten or more counts support this clonotype. V gene TRBV29-1 combines with J gene TRBJ1-2; 9 positions agree with TRBD1. Germline CDR1 and CDR2: SQVTM and ANQGSEA. V shed 7 bases and J 5 bases; nucleotides not matched to a gene: 5. The CDR3 runs 12 residues. The CDR3 DNA is TGCAGCGAGGGGGACAGGGATTATGGCTACACCTTC. Its protein is CSEGDRDYGYTF.

The chain carries TRBV6-5 and TRBJ2-1, with no clear D. This CDR3 is 17 amino acids long. V was shortened by 1 base and J by 2 bases, with 15 bases between the two germline ends. Germline CDR1 reads MNHEY; CDR2 reads SVGAGI. The CDR3 DNA follows: TGTGCCAGCAGTTACTATGATCCCTCCCCTACCTACAATGAGCAGTTCTTC. Amino acid sequence: CASSYYDPSPTYNEQFF.

In this sample, this clonotype turned up many times. The gene calls are TRBV24-1 and TRBJ2-3, with TRBD2 matching over 8 bases. Germline assignment: CDR1 KGHDR and CDR2 SFDVKD. The V gene end was trimmed by 4 bases and the J gene end by 4 bases; junction bases not matched to a gene: 9. The CDR3 is made up of 16 amino acids. This CDR3 reads CATSDTRGSGADTQYF. CDR3 in DNA: TGTGCCACCAGTGACACTCGGGGTAGCGGGGCAGATACGCAGTATTTT.

The chain employs TRBV6-5 and TRBJ2-2; D may match TRBD1 or TRBD2 (5 bases each). There are 13 residues in the CDR3. The germline V gene has CDR1 MNHEY and CDR2 SVGAGI. Trimming shortened V by 6 bases and J by 9 bases, and 14 bases separated the two germline ends. CDR3 loop: CASSPLRDRELFF. The CDR3 DNA sequence: TGTGCCAGCAGCCCCCTCCGGGACCGGGAGCTGTTTTTT.

This clonotype occurred many times. The chain uses TRBV20-1 and TRBJ1-2; 9 nucleotides line up with TRBD1. The ends lost 6 bases at V and 0 bases at J; junction bases unmatched: 8. The CDR3 is 15 amino acids. The germline V gene encodes CDR1 DFQATT and CDR2 SNEGSKA (reference sequence). The CDR3 here is CSAPTGGSANYGYTF. The CDR3 coding sequence is TGCAGTGCCCCCACAGGGGGCTCAGCTAACTATGGCTACACCTTC.

In its sample, this clonotype was seen many times. DNA of the CDR3: TGTGCCAGCAGCTTAGGTCTGGGAAACATTCAGTACTTC. This translates into CASSLGLGNIQYF. V usage is TRBV7-2 and J usage is TRBJ2-4; no reliable D call. This CDR3 has 13 amino acids. Per the germline V gene, CDR1 is SGHTA and CDR2 is FQGNSA. Trimming cost V 1 base and J 6 bases, with 7 bases left between them.

This clonotype was seen ten or more times. The chain has TRBV5-4 and TRBJ2-7, with TRBD1 matching 8 bases. This CDR3 spans 16 amino acids. CDR1 is SGHNT, CDR2 YYREEE, per germline (reference sequence). Trimming removed 4 bases from V and 3 bases from J; junction bases left unmatched: 12. DNA of the CDR3: TGTGCCAGCAGCAACGGACAGGGAAAAATGAGCTACGAGCAGTACGTC. Translated: CASSNGQGKMSYEQYV.

This clonotype is labeled as medium-sized. The J gene is TRBJ2-4, the V gene TRBV5-1, with D unresolved. In germline, CDR1 is SGHRS, CDR2 YFSETQ. This CDR3 region has 17 residues. Trimming removed 0 bases at V and 0 bases at J, with 13 bases between. CDR3 protein: CASSLAFEKAAKNIQYF. The DNA of the CDR3 is TGCGCCAGCAGCTTGGCTTTTGAGAAGGCAGCCAAAAACATTCAGTACTTC.

This clonotype was counted many times. The CDR3 DNA follows: TGTGCCAGCAGCGTAGTGTCGGGCACTGAAGCTTTCTTT. It is translated as CASSVVSGTEAFF. The chain carries TRBV9 and TRBJ1-1, with D unclear. The CDR3 loop spans 13 amino acids. Trimming stripped 0 bases from V and 4 bases from J, with 7 bases between. The V gene's germline CDR1 is SGDLS and CDR2 YYNGEE. The variable domain in full, with the rest retrieved from reference TRBV9 and TRBJ1-1, is DSGVTQTPKHLITATGQRVTLRCSPRSGDLSVYWYQQSLDQGLQFLIQYYNGEERAKGNILERFSAQQFPDLHSELNLSSLELGDSALYFCASSVVSGTEAFFGQGTRLTVV.

There are many counts of this clonotype. In DNA form, the CDR3 reads TGTGCCAGCAGTTACTCTAGGTGGTCCTACAATGAGCAGTTCTTC. Translated: CASSYSRWSYNEQFF. The J gene is TRBJ2-1, the V gene TRBV6-5; no clear D gene. V lost 0 bases to trimming and J lost 1 base, with 7 bases between them. In germline, CDR1 is MNHEY, CDR2 SVGAGI. The CDR3 consists of 15 residues.

The table lists this clonotype with many counts. The chain recombines TRBV6-5 with TRBJ1-2; D remains unclear. V was trimmed by 5 bases and J by 4 bases, leaving 17 bases between them. CDR1 is MNHEY and CDR2 is SVGAGI in the germline V gene. CDR3 length: 15 residues. The CDR3 DNA reads as TGTGCCAGCAGTCCCGGGAGGGTGGGAATCTATGGCTACACCTTC. As protein: CASSPGRVGIYGYTF.